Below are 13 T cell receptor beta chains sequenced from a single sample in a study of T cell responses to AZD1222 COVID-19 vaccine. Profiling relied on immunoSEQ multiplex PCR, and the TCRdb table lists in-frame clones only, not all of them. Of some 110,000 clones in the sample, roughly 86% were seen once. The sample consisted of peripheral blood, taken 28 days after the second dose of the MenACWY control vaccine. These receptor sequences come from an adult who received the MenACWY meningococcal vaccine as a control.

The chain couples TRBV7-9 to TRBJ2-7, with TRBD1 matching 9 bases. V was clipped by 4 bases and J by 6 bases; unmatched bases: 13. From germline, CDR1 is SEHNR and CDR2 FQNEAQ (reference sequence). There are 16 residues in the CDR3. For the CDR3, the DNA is TGTGCCAGCAGCTCTTTACCGGGACAGGGACTTAGCGAGCAGTACTTC. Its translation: CASSSLPGQGLSEQYF.

The CDR3 protein is CASLKNQRRPNYGYTF. DNA of the CDR3: TGTGCCAGTCTTAAGAATCAGAGGCGACCTAACTATGGCTACACCTTC. The J gene is TRBJ1-2, the V gene TRBV19; unclear D gene. CDR3 length equals 16 residues. Trimming removed 8 bases from V and 0 bases from J, with 19 bases in between. CDR1 and CDR2 (germline): LNHDA, SQIVND (reference sequence).

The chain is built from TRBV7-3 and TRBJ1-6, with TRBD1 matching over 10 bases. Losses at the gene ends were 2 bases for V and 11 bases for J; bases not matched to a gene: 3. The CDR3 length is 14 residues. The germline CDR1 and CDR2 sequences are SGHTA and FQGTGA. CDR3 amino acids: CASSLEGQGTPLHF. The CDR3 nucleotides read TGTGCCAGCAGCTTAGAGGGACAGGGGACACCCCTCCACTTT. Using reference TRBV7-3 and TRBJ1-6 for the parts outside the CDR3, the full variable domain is GAGVSQTPSNKVTEKGKYVELRCDPISGHTALYWYRQSLGQGPEFLIYFQGTGAADDSGLPNDRFFAVRPEGSVSTLKIQRTERGDSAVYLCASSLEGQGTPLHFGNGTRLTVT.

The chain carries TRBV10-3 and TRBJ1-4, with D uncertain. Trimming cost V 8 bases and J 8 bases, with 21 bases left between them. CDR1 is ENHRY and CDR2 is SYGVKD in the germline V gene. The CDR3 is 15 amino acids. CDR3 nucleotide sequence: TGTGCCATCGCCGCGGGCGGGCGAGGGAGCGAAAAACTGTTTTTT. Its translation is CAIAAGGRGSEKLFF.

DNA of the CDR3: TGCAGCGCTATGACAGGGGGCTGGGGCACTGAAGCTTTCTTT. As protein: CSAMTGGWGTEAFF. V and J are TRBV29-1 and TRBJ1-1; the match to TRBD1 covers 10 bases. The CDR3 runs to 14 residues. Germline V gene lookup returns CDR1 SQVTM and CDR2 ANQGSEA. Trimming cost V 7 bases and J 4 bases; bases outside gene matches: 9.

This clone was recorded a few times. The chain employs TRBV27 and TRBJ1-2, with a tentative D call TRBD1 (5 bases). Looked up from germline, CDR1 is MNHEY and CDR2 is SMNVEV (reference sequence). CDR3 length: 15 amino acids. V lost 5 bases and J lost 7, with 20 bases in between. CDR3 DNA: TGTGCCAGCAGTCCTCGGACGGGGGACTCTGTTGGCTACACCTTC. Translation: CASSPRTGDSVGYTF.

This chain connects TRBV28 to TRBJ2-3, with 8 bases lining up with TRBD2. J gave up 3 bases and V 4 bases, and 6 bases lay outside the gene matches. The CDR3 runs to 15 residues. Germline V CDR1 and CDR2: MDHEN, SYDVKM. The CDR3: CASSSQRGTTDTQYF. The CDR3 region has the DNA TGTGCCAGCAGTTCACAGCGGGGGACGACAGATACGCAGTATTTT.

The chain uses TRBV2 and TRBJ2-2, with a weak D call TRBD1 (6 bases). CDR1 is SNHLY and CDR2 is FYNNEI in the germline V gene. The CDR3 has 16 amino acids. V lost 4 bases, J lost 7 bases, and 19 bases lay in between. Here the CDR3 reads CASSVRPQGPGGELFF. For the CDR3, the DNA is TGTGCCAGCAGTGTCCGGCCACAGGGACCGGGCGGGGAGCTGTTTTTT.

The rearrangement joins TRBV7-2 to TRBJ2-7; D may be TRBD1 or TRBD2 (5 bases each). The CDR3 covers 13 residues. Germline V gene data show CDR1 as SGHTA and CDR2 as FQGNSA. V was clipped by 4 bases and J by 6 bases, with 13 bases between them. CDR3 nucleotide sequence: TGTGCCAGCAGCTCCACAGGAGGCGGCGAGCAGTACTTC. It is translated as CASSSTGGGEQYF.

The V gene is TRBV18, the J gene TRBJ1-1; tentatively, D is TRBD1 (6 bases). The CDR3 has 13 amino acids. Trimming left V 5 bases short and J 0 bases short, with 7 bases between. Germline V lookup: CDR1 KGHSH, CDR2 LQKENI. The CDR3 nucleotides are TGTGCCAGCTCAGAGGGGGTGAACACTGAAGCTTTCTTT. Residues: CASSEGVNTEAFF.

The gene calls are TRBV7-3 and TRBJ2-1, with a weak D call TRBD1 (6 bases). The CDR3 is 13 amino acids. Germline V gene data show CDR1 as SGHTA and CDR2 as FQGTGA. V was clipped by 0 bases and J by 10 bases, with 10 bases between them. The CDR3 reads CASSLTQGSEQFF. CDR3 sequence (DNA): TGTGCCAGCAGCTTAACGCAGGGGAGCGAGCAGTTCTTC.

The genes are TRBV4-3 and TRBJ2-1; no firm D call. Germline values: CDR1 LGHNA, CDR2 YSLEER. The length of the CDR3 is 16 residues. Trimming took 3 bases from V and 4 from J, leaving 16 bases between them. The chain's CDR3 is CASSHSRPGAYNEQFF. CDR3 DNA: TGCGCCAGCAGCCATTCTAGGCCAGGAGCATACAATGAGCAGTTCTTC.

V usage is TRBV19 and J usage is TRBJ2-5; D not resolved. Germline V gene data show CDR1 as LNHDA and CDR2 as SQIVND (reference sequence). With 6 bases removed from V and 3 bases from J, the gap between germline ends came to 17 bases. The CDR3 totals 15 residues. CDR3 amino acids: CASSLVSGRKETQYF. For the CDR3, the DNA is TGTGCCAGTAGCTTAGTTTCGGGCAGGAAAGAGACCCAGTACTTC.